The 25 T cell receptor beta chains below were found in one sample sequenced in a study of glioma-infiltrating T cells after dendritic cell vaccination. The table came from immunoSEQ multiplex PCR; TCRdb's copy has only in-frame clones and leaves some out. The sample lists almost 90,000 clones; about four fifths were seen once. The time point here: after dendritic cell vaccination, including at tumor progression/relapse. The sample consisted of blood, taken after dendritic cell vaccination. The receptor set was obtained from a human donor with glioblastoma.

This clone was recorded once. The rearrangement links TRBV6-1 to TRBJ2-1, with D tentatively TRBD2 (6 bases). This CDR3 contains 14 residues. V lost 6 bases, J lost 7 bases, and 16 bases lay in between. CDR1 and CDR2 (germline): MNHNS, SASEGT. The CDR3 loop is CASSSGPGGNEQFF. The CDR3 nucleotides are TGTGCCAGCAGCAGCGGGCCGGGCGGGAATGAGCAGTTCTTC.

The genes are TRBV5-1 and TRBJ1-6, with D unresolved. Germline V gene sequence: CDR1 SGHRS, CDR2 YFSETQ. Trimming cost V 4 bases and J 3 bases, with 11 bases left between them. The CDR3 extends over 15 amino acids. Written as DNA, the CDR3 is TGCGCCAGCAGCGATACCGGGGTCTATAATTCACCCCTCCACTTT. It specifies CASSDTGVYNSPLHF.

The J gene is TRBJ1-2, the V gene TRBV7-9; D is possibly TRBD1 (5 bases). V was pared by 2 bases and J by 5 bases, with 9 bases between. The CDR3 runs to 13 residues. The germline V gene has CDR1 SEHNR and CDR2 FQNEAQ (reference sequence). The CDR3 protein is CASSLQGGYGYTF. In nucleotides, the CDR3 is TGTGCCAGCAGCTTACAGGGAGGTTATGGCTACACCTTC.

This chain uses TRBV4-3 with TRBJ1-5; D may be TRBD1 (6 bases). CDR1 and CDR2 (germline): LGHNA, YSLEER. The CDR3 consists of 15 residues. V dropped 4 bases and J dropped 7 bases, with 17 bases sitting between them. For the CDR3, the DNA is TGCGCCAGCAGCCCCCATTTGGGGGCAGGACAGCCCCAGCATTTT. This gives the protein CASSPHLGAGQPQHF.

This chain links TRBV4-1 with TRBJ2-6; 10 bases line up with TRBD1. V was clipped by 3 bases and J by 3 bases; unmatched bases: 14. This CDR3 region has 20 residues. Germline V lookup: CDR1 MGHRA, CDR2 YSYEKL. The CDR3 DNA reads TGCGCCAGCAGCCATGGGCTTCCGGGACAGGGGATGCTTGGGGCCAACGTCCTGACTTTC. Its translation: CASSHGLPGQGMLGANVLTF.

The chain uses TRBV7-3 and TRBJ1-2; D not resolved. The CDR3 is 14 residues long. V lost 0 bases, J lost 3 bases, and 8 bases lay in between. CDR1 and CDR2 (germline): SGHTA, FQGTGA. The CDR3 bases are TGTGCCAGCAGCTTAACCGTGCAGGACTATGGCTACACCTTC. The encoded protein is CASSLTVQDYGYTF.

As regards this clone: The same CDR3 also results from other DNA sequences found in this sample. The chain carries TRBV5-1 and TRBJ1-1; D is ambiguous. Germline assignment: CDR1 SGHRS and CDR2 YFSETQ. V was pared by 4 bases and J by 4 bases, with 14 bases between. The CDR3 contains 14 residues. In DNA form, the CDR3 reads TGCGCCAGCAGCCGCGGAGAGGGTGGCACTGAAGCTTTCTTT. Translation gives CASSRGEGGTEAFF.

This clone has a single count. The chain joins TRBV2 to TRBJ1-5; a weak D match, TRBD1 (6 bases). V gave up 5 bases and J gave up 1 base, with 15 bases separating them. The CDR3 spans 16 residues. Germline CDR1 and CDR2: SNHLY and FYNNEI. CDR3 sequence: CASSSLFTGSNQPQHF. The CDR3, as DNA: TGTGCCAGCAGTTCTCTCTTTACAGGGAGCAATCAGCCCCAGCATTTT.

CDR3 sequence reads: CATSRGQSNQPQHF. CDR3 nucleotides: TGTGCCACCAGCAGAGGCCAGAGCAATCAGCCCCAGCATTTT. The chain employs TRBV15 and TRBJ1-5; D remains unclear. CDR3 size: 14 residues. CDR1 and CDR2 from the germline V gene are LNHNV and YYDKDF (reference sequence). Between the trimmed V and J ends, which lost 1 base and 1 base, there was a span of 5 bases.

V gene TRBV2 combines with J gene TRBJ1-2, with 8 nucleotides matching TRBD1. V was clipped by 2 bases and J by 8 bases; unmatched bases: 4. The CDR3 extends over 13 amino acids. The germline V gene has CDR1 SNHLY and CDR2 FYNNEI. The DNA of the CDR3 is TGTGCCAGCAGTGAATCCAGGGGGCTCGGCTACACCTTC. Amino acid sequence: CASSESRGLGYTF.

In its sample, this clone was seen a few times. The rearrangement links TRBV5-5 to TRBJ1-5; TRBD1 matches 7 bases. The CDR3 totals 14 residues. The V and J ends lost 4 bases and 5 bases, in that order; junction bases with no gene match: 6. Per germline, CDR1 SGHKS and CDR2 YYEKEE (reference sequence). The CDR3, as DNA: TGTGCCAGCAGCCTAGGACAGGAATATCAGCCCCAGCATTTT. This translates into CASSLGQEYQPQHF.

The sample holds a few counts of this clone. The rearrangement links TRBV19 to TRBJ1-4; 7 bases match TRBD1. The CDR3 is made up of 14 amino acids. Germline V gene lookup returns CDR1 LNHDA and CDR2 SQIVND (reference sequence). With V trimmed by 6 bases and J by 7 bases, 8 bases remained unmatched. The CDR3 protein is CASSQTGISEKLFF. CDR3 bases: TGTGCCAGTAGCCAGACAGGGATTAGTGAAAAACTGTTTTTT.

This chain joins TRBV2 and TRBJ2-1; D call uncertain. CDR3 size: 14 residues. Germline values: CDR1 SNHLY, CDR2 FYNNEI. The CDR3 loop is CACGFIANHNEQFF. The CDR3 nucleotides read TGTGCGTGCGGATTTATTGCCAACCACAATGAGCAGTTCTTC. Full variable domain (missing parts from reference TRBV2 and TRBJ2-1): EPEVTQTPSHQVTQMGQEVILRCVPISNHLYFYWYRQILGQKVEFLVSFYNNEISEKSEIFDDQFSVERPDGSNFTLKIRSTKLEDSAMYFCACGFIANHNEQFFGPGTRLTVL.

The DNA for the CDR3 is TGTGCCAGCAGCGGATCCAGGGGCCCTAATGAAAAACTGTTTTTT. Translating it yields CASSGSRGPNEKLFF. This chain uses TRBV5-4 with TRBJ1-4; possibly TRBD1 for D (6 bases). Germline-derived CDR1 and CDR2 are SGHNT and YYREEE (reference sequence). Trimming removed 4 bases at V and 3 bases at J, with 13 bases between. The CDR3 is 15 amino acids.

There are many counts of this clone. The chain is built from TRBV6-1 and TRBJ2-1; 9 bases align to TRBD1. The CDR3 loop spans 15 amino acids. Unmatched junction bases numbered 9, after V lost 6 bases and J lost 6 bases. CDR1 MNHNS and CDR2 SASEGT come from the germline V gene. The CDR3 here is CASRGDRVVRNEQFF. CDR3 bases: TGTGCCAGCAGGGGGGACAGGGTGGTGCGCAATGAGCAGTTCTTC.

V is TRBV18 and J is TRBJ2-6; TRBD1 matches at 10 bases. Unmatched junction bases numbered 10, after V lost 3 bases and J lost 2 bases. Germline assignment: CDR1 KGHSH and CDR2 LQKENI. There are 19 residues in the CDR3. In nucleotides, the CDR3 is TGTGCCAGCTCACCTCGTATGCCGGGACAGGGGCCTGGGGCCAACGTCCTGACTTTC. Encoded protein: CASSPRMPGQGPGANVLTF.

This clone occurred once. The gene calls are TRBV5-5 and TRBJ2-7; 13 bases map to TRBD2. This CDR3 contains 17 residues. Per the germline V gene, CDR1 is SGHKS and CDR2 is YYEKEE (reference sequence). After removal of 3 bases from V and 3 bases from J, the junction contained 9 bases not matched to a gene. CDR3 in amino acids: CASSYTSGGAWVYEQYF. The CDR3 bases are TGTGCCAGCAGCTACACTAGCGGGGGGGCCTGGGTCTACGAGCAGTACTTC.

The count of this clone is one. Here the CDR3 reads CASSPGQGSYNEQFF. As DNA, the CDR3 is TGTGCCAGCAGCCCGGGACAGGGCTCCTACAATGAGCAGTTCTTC. This rearrangement joins TRBV9 to TRBJ2-1; TRBD1 aligns across 9 bases. The CDR3 is 15 amino acids. Germline values: CDR1 SGDLS, CDR2 YYNGEE. Trimming took 4 bases from V and 0 from J; bases not matched to a gene: 2. Based on the CDR3 plus reference TRBV9 and TRBJ2-1, the full variable domain is DSGVTQTPKHLITATGQRVTLRCSPRSGDLSVYWYQQSLDQGLQFLIQYYNGEERAKGNILERFSAQQFPDLHSELNLSSLELGDSALYFCASSPGQGSYNEQFFGPGTRLTVL.

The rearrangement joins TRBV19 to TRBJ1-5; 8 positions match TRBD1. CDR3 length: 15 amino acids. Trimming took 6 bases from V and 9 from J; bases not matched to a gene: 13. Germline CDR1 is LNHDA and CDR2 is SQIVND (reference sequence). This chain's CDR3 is CASSLGQGVIRPQHF. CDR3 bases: TGTGCCAGTAGCCTCGGACAGGGTGTGATTCGGCCCCAGCATTTT.

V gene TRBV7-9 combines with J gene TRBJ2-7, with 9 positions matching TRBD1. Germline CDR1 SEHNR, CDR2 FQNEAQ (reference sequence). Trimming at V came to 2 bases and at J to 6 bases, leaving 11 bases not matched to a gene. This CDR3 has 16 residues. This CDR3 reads CASSLTGTGRVGEQYF. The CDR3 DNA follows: TGTGCCAGCAGCTTAACGGGGACAGGGAGGGTTGGCGAGCAGTACTTC.

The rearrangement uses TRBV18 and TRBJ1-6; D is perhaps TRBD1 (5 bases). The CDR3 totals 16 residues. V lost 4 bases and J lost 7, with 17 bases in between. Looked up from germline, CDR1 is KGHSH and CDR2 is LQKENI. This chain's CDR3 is CASSLNFQGQNSPLHF. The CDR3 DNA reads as TGTGCCAGCTCACTCAACTTCCAGGGTCAGAATTCACCCCTCCACTTT.

CDR3 DNA: TGTGCCTGGAGTGTGCGGGGGGGCCGAGAGGAGCTGTTTTTT. Translated: CAWSVRGGREELFF. The chain combines TRBV30 with TRBJ2-2, with 9 bases fitting TRBD2. Germline loops: CDR1 GTSNPN, CDR2 SVGIG (reference sequence). The CDR3 is 14 residues long. V shed 0 bases, J shed 10 bases, and the junction held 6 bases outside the gene matches.

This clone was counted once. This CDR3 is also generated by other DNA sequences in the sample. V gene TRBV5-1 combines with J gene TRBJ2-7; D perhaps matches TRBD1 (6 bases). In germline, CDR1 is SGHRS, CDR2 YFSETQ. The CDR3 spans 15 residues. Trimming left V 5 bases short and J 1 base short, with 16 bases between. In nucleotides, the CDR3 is TGCGCCAGCAGATTAATGACAGGTGGGTCCTACGAGCAGTACTTC. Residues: CASRLMTGGSYEQYF.

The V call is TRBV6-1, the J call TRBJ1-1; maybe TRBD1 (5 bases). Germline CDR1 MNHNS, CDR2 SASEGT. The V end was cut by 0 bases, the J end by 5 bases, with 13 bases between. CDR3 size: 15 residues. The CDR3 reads CASSEADSWPTEAFF. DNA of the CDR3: TGTGCCAGCAGTGAAGCAGACAGTTGGCCAACTGAAGCTTTCTTT.

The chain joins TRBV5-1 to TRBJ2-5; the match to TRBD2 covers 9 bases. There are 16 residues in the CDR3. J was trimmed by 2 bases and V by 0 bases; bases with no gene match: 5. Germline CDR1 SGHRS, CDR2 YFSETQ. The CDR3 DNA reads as TGCGCCAGCAGCTTGGGGAATAGCGGGGGACAAGAGACCCAGTACTTC. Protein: CASSLGNSGGQETQYF.